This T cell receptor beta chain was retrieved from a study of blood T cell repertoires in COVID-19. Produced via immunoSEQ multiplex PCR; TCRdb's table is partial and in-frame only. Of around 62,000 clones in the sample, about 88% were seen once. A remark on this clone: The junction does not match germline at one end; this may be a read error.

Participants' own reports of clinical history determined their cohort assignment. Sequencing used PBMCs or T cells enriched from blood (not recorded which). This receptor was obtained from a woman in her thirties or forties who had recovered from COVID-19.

The CDR3 bases are TGTGCCAGCAGCCTCGCAACCACTTCTTCCTTCAATGAGCAGTTCTTC. The encoded protein is CASSLATTSSFNEQFF. The rearrangement joins TRBV4-2 to TRBJ2-1; D gene uncertain. Germline values: CDR1 LGHNA, CDR2 YNFKEQ. The CDR3 runs to 16 residues.